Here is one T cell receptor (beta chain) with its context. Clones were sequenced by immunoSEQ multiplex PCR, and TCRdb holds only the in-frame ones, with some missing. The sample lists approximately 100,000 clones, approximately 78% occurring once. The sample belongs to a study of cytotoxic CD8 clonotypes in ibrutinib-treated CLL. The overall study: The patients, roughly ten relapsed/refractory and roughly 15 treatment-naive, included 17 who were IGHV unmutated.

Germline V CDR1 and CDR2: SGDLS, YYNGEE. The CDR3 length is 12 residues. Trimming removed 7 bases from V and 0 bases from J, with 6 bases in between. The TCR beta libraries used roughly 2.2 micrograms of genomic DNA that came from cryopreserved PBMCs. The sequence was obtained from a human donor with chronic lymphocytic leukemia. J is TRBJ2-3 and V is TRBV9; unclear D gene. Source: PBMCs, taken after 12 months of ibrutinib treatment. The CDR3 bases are TGTGCCAGCCAAGCTAGCACAGATACGCAGTATTTT. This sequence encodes CASQASTDTQYF.